The rows below give T cell receptor beta chains drawn from one sample of a study of blood T cell repertoires in COVID-19. Profiled with immunoSEQ multiplex PCR; TCRdb holds only in-frame clones, not every one. In the table there are roughly 43,000 clones, 80% to 90% of which are singletons. The source material was peripheral blood. All receptors derive from a man aged 60-69 years with active COVID-19. CDR3s include the opening cysteine and the closing phenylalanine or tryptophan. D genes are given only for firm matches. Where a row states a size, it is once, few, many or the class of an expanded clone; other rows omit it.

v_gene	j_gene	len	abundance	d_gene	CDR3aa	CDR3nt
TRBV4-1	TRBJ2-2	16	.	.	CASSQEAPGVGGELFF	TGCGCCAGCAGCCAAGAGGCCCCGGGGGTGGGCGGGGAGCTGTTTTTT
TRBV7-3	TRBJ2-1	13	once	.	CASSFSSRGEQFF	TGTGCCAGCAGCTTCTCCTCGCGGGGAGAGCAGTTCTTC
TRBV11-2	TRBJ2-1	15	.	TRBD2	CASSPQREAYNEQFF	TGTGCCAGCAGCCCCCAGCGGGAGGCCTACAATGAGCAGTTCTTC
TRBV25-1	TRBJ2-7	11	.	.	CASSEYREQYF	TGTGCCAGCAGTGAATATCGGGAGCAGTACTTC
TRBV11-3	TRBJ2-3	16	once	TRBD2	CASSLGGLAGADTQYF	TGTGCCAGCAGCTTAGGCGGACTAGCGGGGGCAGATACGCAGTATTTT
TRBV5-1	TRBJ2-7	14	.	.	CASSSGQFPYEQYF	TGCGCCAGCAGCTCAGGACAGTTCCCCTACGAGCAGTACTTC
TRBV9	TRBJ1-2	15	.	.	CASSVVGQGLDGYTF	TGTGCCAGCAGCGTAGTTGGCCAGGGATTGGATGGCTACACCTTC
TRBV6-5	TRBJ2-1	15	.	TRBD2	CASNLGGGAYNEQFF	TGTGCCAGCAACCTCGGCGGGGGAGCCTACAATGAGCAGTTCTTC
TRBV25-1	TRBJ1-5	15	.	TRBD1	CASSGQGANNQPQHF	TGTGCCAGCAGTGGTCAGGGGGCTAACAATCAGCCCCAGCATTTT
TRBV10-3	TRBJ2-1	12	.	.	CAISVAHNEQFF	TGTGCCATCAGTGTGGCCCACAATGAGCAGTTCTTC
TRBV7-9	TRBJ1-6	14	.	TRBD1	CASVLGQGVGELHF	TGTGCCAGCGTTTTAGGCCAGGGGGTCGGGGAACTCCACTTT
TRBV6-1	TRBJ2-5	18	.	TRBD2	CASSETRGGPLRQETQYF	TGTGCCAGCAGTGAGACCCGGGGGGGTCCATTACGACAAGAGACCCAGTACTTC
TRBV9	TRBJ1-3	16	.	.	CASSPSGQVSGNTIYF	TGTGCCAGCAGCCCAAGTGGCCAGGTCTCTGGAAACACCATATATTTT
TRBV7-9	TRBJ2-5	15	.	TRBD2	CASSLGGLVGETQYF	TGTGCCAGCAGCTTAGGGGGACTAGTTGGAGAGACCCAGTACTTC
TRBV7-9	TRBJ1-4	14	.	.	CASSHLGANEKLFF	TGTGCCAGCAGCCACCTAGGGGCTAATGAAAAACTGTTTTTT
TRBV27	TRBJ2-3	10	few	.	CATGTDTQYF	TGTGCCACCGGTACAGATACGCAGTATTTT
TRBV9	TRBJ2-2	11	.	.	CASSATGELFF	TGTGCCAGCAGCGCGACCGGGGAGCTGTTTTTT
TRBV7-9	TRBJ2-7	16	few	TRBD1	CASSFEVGQGSNEQYF	TGTGCCAGCAGCTTTGAAGTGGGACAGGGCTCCAACGAGCAGTACTTC
TRBV29-1	TRBJ2-7	12	.	TRBD2	CSAGLAGGEQYF	TGCAGCGCCGGACTAGCGGGAGGGGAGCAGTACTTC
TRBV18	TRBJ1-2	15	few	.	CASSPENRVLYGYTF	TGTGCCAGCTCACCCGAAAACAGGGTACTCTATGGCTACACCTTC
TRBV19	TRBJ1-2	15	once	.	CASSKDPNRVFGYTF	TGTGCCAGTAGTAAGGACCCCAACAGGGTTTTTGGCTACACCTTC
TRBV2	TRBJ1-5	15	few	.	CASSEDAQAAQPQHF	TGTGCCAGCAGTGAAGACGCGCAGGCTGCTCAGCCCCAGCATTTT
TRBV5-6	TRBJ1-6	14	.	.	CASSFRERNSPLHF	TGTGCCAGCAGCTTCCGGGAAAGAAATTCACCCCTCCACTTT
TRBV28	TRBJ1-1	12	once	.	CASTEGQIEAFF	TGTGCCAGCACCGAAGGACAGATTGAAGCTTTCTTT
TRBV7-9	TRBJ1-6	15	.	TRBD1	CASSSTGSYNSPLHF	TGTGCCAGCAGCTCGACAGGGAGCTATAATTCACCCCTCCACTTT
TRBV6-5	TRBJ2-1	14	.	.	CASSRDTADNEQFF	TGTGCCAGCAGCCGGGACACGGCGGACAATGAGCAGTTCTTC